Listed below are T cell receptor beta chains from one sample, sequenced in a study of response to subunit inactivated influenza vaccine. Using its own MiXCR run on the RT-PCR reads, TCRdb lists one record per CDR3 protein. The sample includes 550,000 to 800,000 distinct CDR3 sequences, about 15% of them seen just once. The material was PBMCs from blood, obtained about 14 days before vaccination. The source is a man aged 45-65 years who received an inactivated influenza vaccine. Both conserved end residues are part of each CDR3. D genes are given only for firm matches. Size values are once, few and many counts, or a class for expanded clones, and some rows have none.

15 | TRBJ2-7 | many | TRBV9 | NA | TGTGCCAGCAGCGTAGATGCCTTAAGCTCCTACGAGCAGTACTTC | CASSVDALSSYEQYF
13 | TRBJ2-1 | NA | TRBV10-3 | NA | TGTGCCATCAGTGAGTCAGAAGGCGGTGAGCAGTTCTTC | CAISESEGGEQFF
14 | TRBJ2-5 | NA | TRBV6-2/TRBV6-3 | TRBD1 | TGTGCCAGCAGTACCCGGACAGGACGAGAGACCCAGTACTTC | CASSTRTGRETQYF
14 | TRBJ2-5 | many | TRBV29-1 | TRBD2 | TGCAGCGTTGAACGCCTAGCGGGACAAGAGACCCAGTACTTC | CSVERLAGQETQYF
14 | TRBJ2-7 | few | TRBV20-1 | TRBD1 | TGCAGTGCCAAGGGACAGGGGGGCCTCTACGAGCAGTACTTC | CSAKGQGGLYEQYF
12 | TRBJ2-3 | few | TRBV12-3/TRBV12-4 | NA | TGTGCCAGCAGTACCGGGACTCCCATCCAGTATTTT | CASSTGTPIQYF
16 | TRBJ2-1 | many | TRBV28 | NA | TGTGCCAGTAAAACCATCCGCGGGGCGGCTTACAATGAGCAGTTCTTC | CASKTIRGAAYNEQFF
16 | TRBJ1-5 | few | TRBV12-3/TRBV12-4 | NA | TGTGCCAGCAGTTTGAGGACTAATAGGGGCAATCAGCCCCAGCATTTT | CASSLRTNRGNQPQHF
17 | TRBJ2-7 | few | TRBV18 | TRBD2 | TGTGCCAGCTCAAAAGCATTGGGACTAGCGGGAGTCTACGAGCAGTACTTC | CASSKALGLAGVYEQYF
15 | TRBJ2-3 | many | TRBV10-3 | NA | TGTGCCATCAGTGAGTCAGTGACTAGCACAGATACGCAGTATTTT | CAISESVTSTDTQYF
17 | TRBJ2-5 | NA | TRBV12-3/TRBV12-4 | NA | TGTGCCAGCACCCCGACTGGGGGGATTTTACTCCGAGAGACCCAGTACTTC | CASTPTGGILLRETQYF
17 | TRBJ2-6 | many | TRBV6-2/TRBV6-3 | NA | TGTGCCAGCAGTCCACCCGCAGGGCTCTCTGGGGCCAACGTCCTGACTTTC | CASSPPAGLSGANVLTF
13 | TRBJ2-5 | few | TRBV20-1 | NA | TGCAGTGCTAGGCAGGTCCAAGGGGAGACCCAGTACTTC | CSARQVQGETQYF
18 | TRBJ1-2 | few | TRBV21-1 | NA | TGTGCCAGCAGCAAAGGCGACAGTTCGGCCAAAGCTAACTATGGCTACACCTTC | CASSKGDSSAKANYGYTF
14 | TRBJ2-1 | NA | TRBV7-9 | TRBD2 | TGTGCCAGCCTATTCGGGCTAGCGGCCAATGAGCAGTTCTTC | CASLFGLAANEQFF
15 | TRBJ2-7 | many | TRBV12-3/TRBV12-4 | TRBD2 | TGTGCCAGCAGTTTGCCTAGCGGGATTTCTAACGAGCAGTACTTC | CASSLPSGISNEQYF
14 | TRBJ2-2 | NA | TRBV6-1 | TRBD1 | TGTGCCAGCAGTATTACAGGGGGCAACGGGGAGCTGTTTTTT | CASSITGGNGELFF
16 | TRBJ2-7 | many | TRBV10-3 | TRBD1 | TGTGCCATCAGTGAGTCTGGAGGACAGGGATATCACGAGCAGTACTTC | CAISESGGQGYHEQYF
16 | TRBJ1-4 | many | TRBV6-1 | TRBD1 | TGTGCCAGCAAAGGAACCCGGACAGGGCTTAATGAAAAACTGTTTTTT | CASKGTRTGLNEKLFF
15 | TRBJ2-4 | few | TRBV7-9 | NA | TGTGCCAGCAGCTTAGCGCGGGCGGCCAAAAACATTCAGTACTTC | CASSLARAAKNIQYF
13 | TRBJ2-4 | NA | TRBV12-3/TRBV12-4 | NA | TGTGCCAGCAGTTTTGGGCAGCGAAACATTCAGTACTTC | CASSFGQRNIQYF
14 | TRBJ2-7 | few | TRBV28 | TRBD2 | TGTGCCAGCAGAGAAAGAGGACTAGGCTACGAGCAGTACTTC | CASRERGLGYEQYF
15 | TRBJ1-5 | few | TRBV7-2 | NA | TGTGCCAGCAGCTTACGGGGGTTAAACAATCAGCCCCAGCATTTT | CASSLRGLNNQPQHF
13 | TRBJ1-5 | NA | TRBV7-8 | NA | TGTGCCAGCAGCTTAGAGGGGTGGCAGCCCCAGCATTTT | CASSLEGWQPQHF
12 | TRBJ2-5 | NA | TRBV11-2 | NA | TGTGCCAGCAGCGCCGTGGGGGAGACCCAGTACTTC | CASSAVGETQYF
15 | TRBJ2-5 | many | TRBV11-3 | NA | TGTGCCAGCAGCTTGCGGGACAACCGTCCGGAGACCCAGTACTTC | CASSLRDNRPETQYF